This T cell receptor (beta chain) was sequenced during a study of blood T cell repertoires in COVID-19 (dated by TCRdb to the early 2020s). Turning to the overall study: The collaborator samples originated in the United States, Italy and Spain and spanned the acute and convalescent phases of COVID-19. The prospective study material was composed of cDNA or gDNA derived from T cells, B-cell-depleted T cells, or PBMCs. Deeply sampled blood TCRbeta repertoires from subjects exposed to, actively infected with, or recovered from COVID-19 were included in the dataset. The repertoires were released in a freely available public database meant as a resource for research on the immune response to SARS-CoV-2. The samples were drawn from the first 160 participants of the ongoing ImmuneRACE study and from 1,254 subjects provided by 6 global collaborators. Nearly every sample came with metadata listing a de-identified subject ID, COVID-19 status, age in years and sex. Where available, HLA class I and class II types were taken from metadata supplied by the sample provider and were not determined by assay-based typing. Overall study outcomes, separate from this receptor: How much clinical and demographic metadata was included differed by source and by participant, and the metadata was provided uncurated.

TCRbeta CDR3 regions were amplified from genomic DNA using the immunoSEQ Assay, a bias-controlled multiplex PCR. In the paper's pipeline: The number of nucleated cells in each sample was estimated by amplification of reference gene primers within the assay. Sequence reads were collapsed and filtered to measure the absolute abundance of every unique TCRbeta CDR3 rearrangement. For each sample, productive Simpson clonality was calculated as the square root of Simpson's diversity index across productive rearrangements. TCRdb took over this immuneACCESS table, retaining in-frame rearrangements with V and J assigned. Such tables are incomplete; in checked studies, under half of the missing clones stem from an unresolved V gene, and the remainder is unexplained. V and J calls and clone size are as listed in that table; D and trimming were resolved from the DNA. This sample is represented by under 60,000 clones; 82% of them were singletons. The top ten hold 7% to 7.5% of the sample.

On this clone itself: There is no known antigen for this receptor. No base qualities exist here, and no much larger clone lies one base off it.

The collaborating institutions used their own protocols to collect whole blood in K2EDTA tubes. For TCRbeta analysis, collaborators shipped samples in one of three forms: frozen whole blood, isolated PBMCs, or DNA extracted from either of those sample types. The sample consisted of peripheral blood. The receptor was isolated from a man in his forties with acute or convalescent COVID-19.

The bases read TGTGCCAGCAGCCCGGGACTAGCGGGGGGTTACCCGTCCCAAGAGACCCAGTACTTC. It codes for CASSPGLAGGYPSQETQYF. The V gene is TRBV3-1 (or the pseudogene TRBV3-2) and the J gene is TRBJ2-5; TRBD2 fits 15 bases in the junction. V lost 4 bases and J lost 1 base, and the count of bases not matched to a germline gene is 10. CDR1 and CDR2 were assigned from the germline V gene (reference sequence) as LGHDT and YNNKEL. Counted from cysteine to phenylalanine, this CDR3 has 19 amino acids. The sequence is cut down to CDR3 DNA, 57 bases in frame from base 1.